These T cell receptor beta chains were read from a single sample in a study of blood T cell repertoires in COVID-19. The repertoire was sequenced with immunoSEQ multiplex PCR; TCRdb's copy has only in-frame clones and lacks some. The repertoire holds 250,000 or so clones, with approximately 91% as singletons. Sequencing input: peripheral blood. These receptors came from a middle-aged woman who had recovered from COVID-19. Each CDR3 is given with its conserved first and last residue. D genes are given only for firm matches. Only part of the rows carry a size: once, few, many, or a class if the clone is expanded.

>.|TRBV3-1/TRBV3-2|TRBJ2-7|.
CASSGDRGSSYEQYF
TGTGCCAGCAGCGGAGATCGGGGATCATCCTACGAGCAGTACTTC
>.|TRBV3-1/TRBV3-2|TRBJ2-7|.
CASSQDGYEQYF
TGTGCCAGCAGCCAAGACGGCTACGAGCAGTACTTC
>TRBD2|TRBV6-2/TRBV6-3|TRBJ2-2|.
CASSYRTSGTGELFF
TGTGCCAGCAGTTATCGGACTAGCGGCACCGGGGAGCTGTTTTTT
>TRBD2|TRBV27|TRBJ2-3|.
CASNTEAGMGSDTQYF
TGTGCCAGCAATACTGAAGCGGGAATGGGCTCAGATACGCAGTATTTT
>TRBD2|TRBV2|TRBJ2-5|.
CASSEALGREETQYF
TGTGCCAGCAGTGAAGCGCTCGGGAGGGAGGAGACCCAGTACTTC
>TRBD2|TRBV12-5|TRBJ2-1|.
CASAPAPWTSGRASNEQFF
TGTGCTAGTGCCCCCGCGCCATGGACTAGCGGGAGGGCCTCCAATGAGCAGTTCTTC
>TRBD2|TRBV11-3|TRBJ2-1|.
CASSLDGGGSYNEQFF
TGTGCCAGCAGCTTAGACGGGGGGGGCTCCTACAATGAGCAGTTCTTC
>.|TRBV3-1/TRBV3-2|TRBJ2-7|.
CASSQTTGSVPSEQYF
TGTGCCAGCAGCCAAACCACAGGTTCGGTTCCCTCCGAGCAGTACTTT
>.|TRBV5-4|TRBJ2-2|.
CASSFAGTLNTGELFF
TGTGCCAGCAGCTTCGCCGGGACTTTGAACACCGGGGAGCTGTTTTTT
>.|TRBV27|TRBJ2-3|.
CASSLSWSGSYTQYF
TGTGCCAGCAGTTTATCGTGGTCCGGGAGTTATACGCAGTATTTT
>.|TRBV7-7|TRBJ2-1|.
CASSRGLENEQFF
TGTGCTAGCAGCCGAGGCCTAGAAAATGAGCAGTTCTTC
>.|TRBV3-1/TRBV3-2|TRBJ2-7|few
CASSQRDSPWQEQYF
TGTGCCAGCAGCCAACGGGACTCCCCATGGCAAGAGCAGTACTTC
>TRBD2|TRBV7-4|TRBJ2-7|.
CASSPGSAGGPSEQYF
TGTGCCAGCAGTCCTGGGTCTGCGGGAGGGCCGAGCGAGCAGTACTTC
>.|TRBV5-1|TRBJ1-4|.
CASSPENEKLFF
TGCGCCAGCAGCCCAGAAAATGAAAAACTGTTTTTT
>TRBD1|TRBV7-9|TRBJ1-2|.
CASSSGGGDGYTF
TGTGCCAGCAGTTCGGGAGGGGGCGATGGCTACACCTTC
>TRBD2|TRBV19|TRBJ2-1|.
CASSLAVSYNEQFF
TGTGCCAGTAGTCTAGCGGTCTCCTACAATGAGCAGTTCTTC
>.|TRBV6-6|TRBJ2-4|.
CASSQNPGGVRGNIQYF
TGTGCCAGCAGTCAGAATCCCGGGGGAGTTCGTGGAAACATTCAGTACTTC
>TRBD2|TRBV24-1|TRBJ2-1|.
CATSDLRTSGSVTLSSYNEQFF
TGTGCCACCAGTGATTTGAGGACTAGCGGGAGCGTCACCTTAAGCTCCTACAATGAGCAGTTCTTC
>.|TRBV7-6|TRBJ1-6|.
CASSSPQVDPWSPLHF
TGTGCCAGCAGTTCCCCACAGGTGGATCCTTGGTCACCCCTCCACTTT
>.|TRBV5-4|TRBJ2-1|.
CASSRGTPNNEQFF
TGTGCCAGCAGCCGGGGGACTCCAAACAATGAGCAGTTCTTC
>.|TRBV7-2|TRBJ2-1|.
CASSRTASYNEQFF
TGTGCCAGCAGCCGGACTGCCTCCTACAATGAGCAGTTCTTC
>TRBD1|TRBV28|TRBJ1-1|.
CASSNEGASNTEAFF
TGTGCCAGCAGTAACGAGGGGGCCTCGAACACTGAAGCTTTCTTT
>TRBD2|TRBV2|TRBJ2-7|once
CASRFATSGAEQYF
TGTGCCAGCCGCTTCGCAACTAGCGGGGCCGAGCAGTACTTC
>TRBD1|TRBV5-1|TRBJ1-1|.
CASSLGQGAGGTEAFF
TGCGCCAGCAGCTTAGGACAGGGGGCTGGAGGGACTGAAGCTTTCTTT
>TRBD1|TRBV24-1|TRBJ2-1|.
CATSDSGTGDLNEQFF
TGTGCCACCAGTGATTCCGGGACAGGGGACCTCAATGAGCAGTTCTTC
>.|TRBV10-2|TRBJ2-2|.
CASILSPPGELFF
TGCGCCAGCATACTATCCCCGCCCGGGGAGCTGTTTTTT
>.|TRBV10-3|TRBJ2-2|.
CAISYGQSNTGELFF
TGTGCCATCAGTTACGGACAGTCTAACACCGGGGAGCTGTTTTTT
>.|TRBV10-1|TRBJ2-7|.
CASSESSYEQYF
TGCGCCAGCAGTGAGTCGAGCTACGAGCAGTACTTC
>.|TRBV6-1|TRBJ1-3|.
CASSELGSSGNTIYF
TGTGCCAGCAGTGAATTGGGGAGCTCTGGAAACACCATATATTTT
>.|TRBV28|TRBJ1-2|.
CASSFSNYGYTF
TGTGCCAGCAGTTTCTCTAACTATGGCTACACCTTC
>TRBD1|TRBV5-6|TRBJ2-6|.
CASRYRGRIEASGANVLTF
TGTGCCAGCCGTTACAGGGGGCGCATTGAAGCCTCTGGGGCCAACGTCCTGACTTTC
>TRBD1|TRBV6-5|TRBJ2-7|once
CASKRGTGDTYEQYF
TGTGCCAGCAAGAGAGGGACAGGCGATACCTACGAGCAGTACTTC
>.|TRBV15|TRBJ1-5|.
CATSRDSVNQPQHF
TGTGCCACCAGCAGAGACTCGGTCAATCAGCCCCAGCATTTT
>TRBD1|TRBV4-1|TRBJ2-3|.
CASSSGLGQADTQYF
TGCGCCAGCAGCTCAGGCTTAGGACAGGCAGATACGCAGTATTTT
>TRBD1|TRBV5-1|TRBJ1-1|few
CASSQNRGPNTEAFF
TGCGCCAGCAGCCAGAACAGGGGGCCGAACACTGAAGCTTTCTTT
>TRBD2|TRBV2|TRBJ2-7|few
CASSELVGGPYEQYF
TGTGCCAGCAGTGAATTAGTGGGAGGGCCCTACGAGCAGTACTTC
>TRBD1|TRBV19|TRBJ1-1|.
CASTVQGVLNTEAFF
TGTGCCAGTACTGTACAGGGGGTACTGAACACTGAAGCTTTCTTT
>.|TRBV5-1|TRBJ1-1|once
CASSLGRENTEAFF
TGCGCCAGCAGCTTGGGACGGGAGAACACTGAAGCTTTCTTT
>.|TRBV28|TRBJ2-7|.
CASSLGTTYEQYF
TGTGCCAGCAGTCTCGGGACAACCTACGAGCAGTACTTC
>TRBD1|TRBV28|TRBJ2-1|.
CASSPPRGPNEQFF
TGTGCCAGCAGCCCCCCCAGGGGGCCCAATGAGCAGTTCTTC
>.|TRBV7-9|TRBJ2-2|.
CASRPGWSTGELFF
TGTGCCAGCAGGCCGGGGTGGAGCACCGGGGAGCTGTTTTTT
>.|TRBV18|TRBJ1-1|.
CASSPPAGPNTEAFF
TGTGCCAGCTCACCACCAGCAGGGCCAAACACTGAAGCTTTCTTT
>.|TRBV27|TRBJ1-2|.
CASSSTGINYGYTF
TGTGCCAGCAGTTCTACAGGGATCAACTATGGCTACACCTTC
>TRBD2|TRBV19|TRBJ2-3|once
CASSIDSPLAGGTDTQYF
TGTGCCAGTAGTATAGATTCCCCCCTAGCGGGAGGGACAGATACGCAGTATTTT
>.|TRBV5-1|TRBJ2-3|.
CASSSGLGNTDTQYF
TGCGCCAGCAGTTCCGGATTGGGCAACACAGATACGCAGTATTTT
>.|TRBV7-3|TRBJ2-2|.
CASSRLRDTNTGELFF
TGTGCCAGCAGCCGCCTGAGGGACACTAACACCGGGGAGCTGTTTTTT
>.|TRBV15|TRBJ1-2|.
CATSRAPGGGYTF
TGTGCCACCAGCAGAGCGCCAGGTGGTGGCTACACCTTC
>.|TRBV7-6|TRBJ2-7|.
CASSPGDSREQYF
TGTGCCAGCAGCCCGGGGGACAGCCGGGAGCAGTACTTC
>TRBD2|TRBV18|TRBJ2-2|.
CASSARLAGDLPNTGELFF
TGTGCCAGCTCAGCGAGACTAGCGGGAGATCTTCCGAACACCGGGGAGCTGTTTTTT
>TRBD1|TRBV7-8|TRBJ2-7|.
CASSLRRGQGSYEQYF
TGTGCCAGCAGCTTAAGGCGTGGACAGGGATCCTACGAGCAGTACTTC
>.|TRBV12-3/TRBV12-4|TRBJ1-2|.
CASSLGHLGYTF
TGTGCCAGCAGCCTCGGACATCTTGGCTACACCTTC